The rows below give T cell receptor beta chains drawn from one sample of a study of molecular identifiers for immune sequencing clone quantification. TCRdb passed the PCR reads through MiXCR, listing each CDR3 protein once. The sample consists of around 40,000 distinct CDR3 sequences, 15% to 20% of them appearing once. Sequencing was done on a sample of naive CD8+ T cells from blood, with Jurkat cell RNA spiked in. These receptors all stem from a human donor in good health. Some libraries in this study had Jurkat cell RNA spiked in. Each CDR3 is given with its conserved first and last residue. The order of the fields is D gene, clone size, V gene, J gene, CDR3 DNA, CDR3 protein. A D gene is named only where the DNA matches it firmly. Expanded clones are given a class, and other clones once, few, many or no size at all.

.	many	TRBV9	TRBJ1-1	TGTGCCAGCAGCGTATCCCAGGCGGGGACTGAAGCTTTCTTT	CASSVSQAGTEAFF
.	.	TRBV13	TRBJ2-5	TGTGCCAGCAGCTTAGGCGGGAAGTACCAAGAGACCCAGTACTTC	CASSLGGKYQETQYF
TRBD2	many	TRBV4-3	TRBJ2-1	TGCGCCAGCAGCCAAGACGCAAGCGGGGGGGCCGGGCGCGAGCAGTTCTTC	CASSQDASGGAGREQFF
.	many	TRBV9	TRBJ2-1	TGTGCCAGCAGCGTAGCTACGGGGGCGAGCTACAATGAGCAGTTCTTC	CASSVATGASYNEQFF
.	many	TRBV28	TRBJ1-6	TGTGCCAGCAGTTTTGATAATTCACCCCTCCACTTT	CASSFDNSPLHF
.	many	TRBV11-2	TRBJ2-1	TGTGCCATAAGCGGCGGCTCCTACAATGAGCAGTTCTTC	CAISGGSYNEQFF
TRBD1	many	TRBV7-9	TRBJ1-5	TGTGCCAGCAGCTCCGGGACAGGGCCCCATCAGCCCCAGCATTTT	CASSSGTGPHQPQHF
.	many	TRBV3-2	TRBJ2-5	TGTGCCAGCAGCCCCCCGGGACCCGGCCAAGAGACCCAGTACTTC	CASSPPGPGQETQYF
.	many	TRBV19	TRBJ2-3	TGTGCCAGTAGTATAGAACGGGGGACGAAGGTCGGTACGCAGTATTTT	CASSIERGTKVGTQYF
.	many	TRBV5-1	TRBJ1-1	TGCGCCAGCAGCTTGGAGCGGGGGCGTAGCAGGAACACTGAAGCTTTCTTT	CASSLERGRSRNTEAFF
.	many	TRBV30	TRBJ2-7	TGTGCCTGGAGTGGCGGGACCTACGGGGAGCAGTACTTC	CAWSGGTYGEQYF
.	many	TRBV19	TRBJ1-1	TGTGCCAGCCAGTCTTTTCGTGAAGCTTTCTTT	CASQSFREAFF
.	many	TRBV7-6	TRBJ2-7	TGTGCCAGCAGCTTAGAGGGCAGCTCCTACGAGCAGTACTTC	CASSLEGSSYEQYF
.	.	TRBV5-1	TRBJ2-5	TGCGCCAGCAGCGAGGAGTGGGAAAACCAAGAGACCCAGTACTTC	CASSEEWENQETQYF
.	many	TRBV7-8	TRBJ2-1	TGTGCCAGCAGCTTAGTGTTCTGGGGATCAGACAATGAGCAGTTCTTC	CASSLVFWGSDNEQFF
.	many	TRBV4-3	TRBJ2-3	TGCGCCAGCAGCCAAGATTTGGTCCTAGTTACAGATACGCAGTATTTT	CASSQDLVLVTDTQYF
.	many	TRBV27	TRBJ2-7	TGTGCCAGCAGTCCAACAACTAGCCGCACAACCTACGAGCAGTACTTC	CASSPTTSRTTYEQYF
.	many	TRBV27	TRBJ2-7	TGTGCCAGCAGTTTGGAGGGGGGAGGGGTCTACGAGCAGTACTTC	CASSLEGGGVYEQYF
TRBD1	many	TRBV12-3/TRBV12-4	TRBJ2-3	TGTGCCAGCAGCTATTACGGGGCTCCCCGGGACAGTCAGACAGATACGCAGTATTTT	CASSYYGAPRDSQTDTQYF
TRBD2	many	TRBV12-5	TRBJ2-5	TGTGCTAGTGGTTTGGCGACTAGCGGCCAAGAGACCCAGTACTTC	CASGLATSGQETQYF
.	few	TRBV6-2/TRBV6-3	TRBJ1-5	TGTGCCAGCAGTTACGAAGATTATAGCAATCGGCCCCAGCATTTT	CASSYEDYSNRPQHF
TRBD1	many	TRBV29-1	TRBJ2-1	TGCAGCGTTGAAGGTGCAGGGGGATACAATGAGCAGTTCTTC	CSVEGAGGYNEQFF
TRBD2	many	TRBV29-1	TRBJ2-1	TGCAGCGTCGGGACGGGACTAGCGGGCGAGCAGTTCTTC	CSVGTGLAGEQFF
.	many	TRBV29-1	TRBJ2-1	TGCAGCGTTGGTTTAGCGGCAACCTTGAACAATGAGCAGTTCTTC	CSVGLAATLNNEQFF
.	many	TRBV7-9	TRBJ2-7	TGTGCCAGCAGCACCCTTTCGGAGGGGGCGCGTTACGAGCAGTACTTC	CASSTLSEGARYEQYF
.	many	TRBV12-3/TRBV12-4	TRBJ2-5	TGTGCCAGCAGTTTTGCGCACAGGGCCTTGGAGACCCAGTACTTC	CASSFAHRALETQYF
.	many	TRBV19	TRBJ2-1	TGTGCCAGTAGTGCCGCCCTGAGCTCCTACAATGAGCAGTTCTTC	CASSAALSSYNEQFF
.	many	TRBV5-6	TRBJ2-3	TGTGCCAGCAGCTCTGGACGAGCAAACACAGATACGCAGTATTTT	CASSSGRANTDTQYF
.	many	TRBV9	TRBJ2-3	TGTGCCAGCAGCGCCCCTGACTGGGGGACAGATACGCAGTATTTT	CASSAPDWGTDTQYF
.	many	TRBV6-2/TRBV6-3	TRBJ2-5	TGTGCCAGCAGAGACAAGTCTAGCACCTACGTCGGGGGACCCCAGTACTTC	CASRDKSSTYVGGPQYF
TRBD1	many	TRBV6-2/TRBV6-3	TRBJ1-1	TGTGCCAGCAGAACCTGGACAGGGGTGAACACTGAAGCTTTCTTT	CASRTWTGVNTEAFF
TRBD2	many	TRBV5-5	TRBJ2-3	TGTGCCAGCCGGGGACTAGCGGGAAGCACAGATACGCAGTATTTT	CASRGLAGSTDTQYF
TRBD2	many	TRBV5-1	TRBJ2-7	TGCGCCAGCAGCCCGGGGACTAGCGAAACCTACGAGCAGTACTTC	CASSPGTSETYEQYF
.	many	TRBV6-5	TRBJ1-1	TGTGCCAGCAGTTACTCTGGACCGAGCAGCACTGAAGCTTTCTTT	CASSYSGPSSTEAFF
.	many	TRBV7-9	TRBJ2-7	TGTGCCAGCAGCTTACCGGGGGCCTACGAGCAGTACTTC	CASSLPGAYEQYF
TRBD2	many	TRBV3-1	TRBJ2-7	TGTGCCAGCAGCCAAGAAAGGCGCGGGGGGGCTTACGAGCAGTACTTC	CASSQERRGGAYEQYF
TRBD2	many	TRBV6-1	TRBJ2-2	TGTGCCAGCAGTGAACTAGCGGGACTCAACACCGGGGAGCTGTTTTTT	CASSELAGLNTGELFF
.	many	TRBV30	TRBJ1-2	TGTGCCTGGACCGCAGGTGATGGCTACACCTTC	CAWTAGDGYTF
.	.	TRBV7-2	TRBJ1-1	TGTGCCAGCAGCTTAATTAGTAGGGCCACTGAAGCTTTCTTT	CASSLISRATEAFF
.	many	TRBV5-4	TRBJ2-3	TGTGCCAGCACCCCCTGGAACACAGATACGCAGTATTTT	CASTPWNTDTQYF
TRBD1	many	TRBV29-1	TRBJ1-2	TGCAGCGTACCCACCCCGACCGGACAGGGTGGGGGCTACACCTTC	CSVPTPTGQGGGYTF
.	few	TRBV27	TRBJ2-1	TGTGCCAGCAGTCTAGACTCACTGAGCTCCTACAATGAGCAGTTCTTC	CASSLDSLSSYNEQFF
.	.	TRBV7-9	TRBJ1-1	TGTGCCAGCAGCTTAACACCGAACACTGAAGCTTTCTTT	CASSLTPNTEAFF
TRBD1	.	TRBV7-9	TRBJ2-3	TGTGCCAGCAGCTCAAGCTTGGGGACAGGGAGAGATACGCAGTATTTT	CASSSSLGTGRDTQYF
.	many	TRBV19	TRBJ1-5	TGTGCCAGTAGTATAGATCCAGGGGCCAGCAATCAGCCCCAGCATTTT	CASSIDPGASNQPQHF
TRBD1	many	TRBV5-5	TRBJ2-4	TGTGCCAGCAGCATTGCCGGGACAGCTTACGCCAAAAACATTCAGTACTTC	CASSIAGTAYAKNIQYF
TRBD2	many	TRBV6-1	TRBJ2-7	TGTGCCAGCAGTGATCGACTAGCGGAGTACTACGAGCAGTACTTC	CASSDRLAEYYEQYF